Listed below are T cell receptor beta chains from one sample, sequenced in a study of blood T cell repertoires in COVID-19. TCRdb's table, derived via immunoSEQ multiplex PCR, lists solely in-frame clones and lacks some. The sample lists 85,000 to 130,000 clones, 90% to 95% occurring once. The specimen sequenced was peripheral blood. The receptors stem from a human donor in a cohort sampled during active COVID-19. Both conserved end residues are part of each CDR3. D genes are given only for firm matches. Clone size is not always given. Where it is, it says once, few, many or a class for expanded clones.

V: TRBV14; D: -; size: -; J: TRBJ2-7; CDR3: CASSQDGNSEVEQYF; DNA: TGTGCCAGCAGCCAAGATGGGAATAGCGAAGTTGAGCAGTACTTC
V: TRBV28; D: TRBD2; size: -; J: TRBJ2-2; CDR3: CASSRPGASGIDTGELFF; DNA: TGTGCCAGCAGTCGCCCCGGGGCTAGCGGGATAGACACCGGGGAGCTGTTTTTT
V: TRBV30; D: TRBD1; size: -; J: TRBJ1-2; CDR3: CAWRDITFTGATRGYGYTF; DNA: TGTGCCTGGAGGGACATTACTTTTACAGGGGCCACGCGAGGTTATGGCTACACCTTC
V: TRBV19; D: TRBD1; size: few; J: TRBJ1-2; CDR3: CASSIYSGGGYGYTF; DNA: TGTGCCAGTAGTATCTATTCAGGGGGCGGCTATGGCTACACCTTC
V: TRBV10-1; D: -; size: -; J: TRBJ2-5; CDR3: CASSRDNQETQYF; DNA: TGCGCCAGCAGCCGGGACAACCAAGAGACCCAGTACTTC
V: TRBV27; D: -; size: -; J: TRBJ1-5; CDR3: CASSLSRGGNQPQHF; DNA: TGTGCCAGCAGTTTATCGCGGGGAGGCAATCAGCCCCAGCATTTT
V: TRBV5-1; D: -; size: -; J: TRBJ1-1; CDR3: CASSLGWTDLNTEAFF; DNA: TGCGCCAGCAGCTTGGGATGGACAGATTTGAACACTGAAGCTTTCTTT
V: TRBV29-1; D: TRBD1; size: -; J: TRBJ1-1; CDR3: CSVARTGGWETEAFF; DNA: TGCAGCGTTGCCCGGACAGGGGGCTGGGAAACTGAAGCTTTCTTT
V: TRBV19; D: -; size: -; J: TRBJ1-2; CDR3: CASSIPGFYGYTF; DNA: TGTGCCAGTAGTATTCCGGGGTTCTATGGCTACACCTTC
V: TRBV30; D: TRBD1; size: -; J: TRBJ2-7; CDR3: CAWSRDRPSYEQYF; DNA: TGTGCCTGGAGCCGGGACAGGCCTTCCTACGAGCAGTACTTC
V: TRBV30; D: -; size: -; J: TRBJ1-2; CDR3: CAWNGRGMNGYTF; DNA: TGTGCCTGGAATGGCAGGGGAATGAATGGCTACACCTTC
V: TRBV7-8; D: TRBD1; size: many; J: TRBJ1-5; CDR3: CASSFDRGNQPQHF; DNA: TGTGCCAGCAGCTTTGACAGGGGCAATCAGCCCCAGCATTTT
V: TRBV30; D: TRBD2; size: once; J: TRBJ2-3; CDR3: CAWSASPSGSRADTQYF; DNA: TGTGCCTGGAGTGCATCCCCTAGCGGGAGTCGCGCAGATACGCAGTATTTT
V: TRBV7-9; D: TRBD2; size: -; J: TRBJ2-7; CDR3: CASSLLREGLYEQYF; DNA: TGTGCCAGCAGCTTACTGCGGGAGGGCCTTTACGAGCAGTACTTC
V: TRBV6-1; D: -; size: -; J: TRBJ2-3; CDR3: CASSERRLDTQYF; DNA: TGTGCCAGCAGTGAAAGGCGGCTTGATACGCAGTATTTT
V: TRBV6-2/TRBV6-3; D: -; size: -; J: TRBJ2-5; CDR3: CASSYPVGAGRQETQYF; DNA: TGTGCCAGCAGTTACCCCGTCGGGGCGGGGCGACAAGAGACCCAGTACTTC
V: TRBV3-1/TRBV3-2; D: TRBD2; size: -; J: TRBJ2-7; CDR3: CASAHLSGTIAYEQYF; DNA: TGTGCCAGCGCACACCTTTCTGGGACTATCGCCTACGAGCAGTACTTC
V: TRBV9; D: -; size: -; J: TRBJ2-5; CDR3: CASSGTNRYQETQYF; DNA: TGTGCCAGCAGCGGCACCAACAGGTACCAAGAGACCCAGTACTTC
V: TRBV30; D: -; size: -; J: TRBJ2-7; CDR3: CAWSVPGYQYF; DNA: TGTGCCTGGAGTGTACCGGGGTACCAGTACTTC
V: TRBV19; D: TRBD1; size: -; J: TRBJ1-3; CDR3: CASLRTGGNIYF; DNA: TGTGCCAGCCTCCGGACAGGGGGAAACATATATTTT
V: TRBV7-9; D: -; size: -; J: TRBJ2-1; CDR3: CASSLPLPYNEQFF; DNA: TGTGCCAGCAGCTTACCCCTACCTTACAATGAGCAGTTCTTC
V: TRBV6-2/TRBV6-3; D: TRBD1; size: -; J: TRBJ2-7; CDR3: CASSYFGTGPYEQYF; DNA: TGTGCCAGCAGTTACTTCGGGACAGGCCCCTACGAGCAGTACTTC
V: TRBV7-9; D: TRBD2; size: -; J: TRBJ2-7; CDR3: CASSNTRGRTHSYEQYF; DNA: TGTGCCAGCAGCAACACCCGCGGGAGGACCCACTCCTACGAGCAGTACTTC
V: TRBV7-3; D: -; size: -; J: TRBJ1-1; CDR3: CASSSAVENTEAFF; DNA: TGTGCCAGCAGCTCGGCGGTAGAGAACACTGAAGCTTTCTTT
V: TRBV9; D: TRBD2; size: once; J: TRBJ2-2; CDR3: CASSVRTSGGPNTGELFF; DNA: TGTGCCAGCAGCGTGCGAACTAGCGGGGGGCCGAACACCGGGGAGCTGTTTTTT
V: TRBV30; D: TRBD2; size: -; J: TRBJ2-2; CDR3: CAWSPTSGLEELFF; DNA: TGTGCCTGGAGTCCGACTAGCGGGCTTGAGGAGCTGTTTTTT
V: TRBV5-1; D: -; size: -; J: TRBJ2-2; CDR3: CASSLVFQGHTGELFF; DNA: TGCGCCAGCAGCTTGGTTTTTCAGGGCCACACCGGGGAGCTGTTTTTT